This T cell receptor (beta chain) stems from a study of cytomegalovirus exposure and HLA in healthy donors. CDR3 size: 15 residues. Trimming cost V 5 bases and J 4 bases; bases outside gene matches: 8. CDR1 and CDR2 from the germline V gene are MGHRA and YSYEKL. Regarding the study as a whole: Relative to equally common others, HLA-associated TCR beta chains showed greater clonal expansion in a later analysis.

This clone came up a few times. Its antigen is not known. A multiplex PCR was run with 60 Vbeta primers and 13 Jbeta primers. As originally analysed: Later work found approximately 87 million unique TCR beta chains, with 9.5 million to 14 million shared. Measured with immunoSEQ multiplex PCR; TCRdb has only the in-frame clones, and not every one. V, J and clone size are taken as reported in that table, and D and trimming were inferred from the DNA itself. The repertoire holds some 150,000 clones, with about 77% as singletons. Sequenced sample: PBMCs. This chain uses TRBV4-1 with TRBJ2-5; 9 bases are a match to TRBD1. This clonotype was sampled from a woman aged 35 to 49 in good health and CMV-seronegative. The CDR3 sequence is CASSSQGQGVETQYF. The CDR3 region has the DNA TGCGCCAGCAGCTCCCAGGGACAGGGAGTAGAGACCCAGTACTTC.